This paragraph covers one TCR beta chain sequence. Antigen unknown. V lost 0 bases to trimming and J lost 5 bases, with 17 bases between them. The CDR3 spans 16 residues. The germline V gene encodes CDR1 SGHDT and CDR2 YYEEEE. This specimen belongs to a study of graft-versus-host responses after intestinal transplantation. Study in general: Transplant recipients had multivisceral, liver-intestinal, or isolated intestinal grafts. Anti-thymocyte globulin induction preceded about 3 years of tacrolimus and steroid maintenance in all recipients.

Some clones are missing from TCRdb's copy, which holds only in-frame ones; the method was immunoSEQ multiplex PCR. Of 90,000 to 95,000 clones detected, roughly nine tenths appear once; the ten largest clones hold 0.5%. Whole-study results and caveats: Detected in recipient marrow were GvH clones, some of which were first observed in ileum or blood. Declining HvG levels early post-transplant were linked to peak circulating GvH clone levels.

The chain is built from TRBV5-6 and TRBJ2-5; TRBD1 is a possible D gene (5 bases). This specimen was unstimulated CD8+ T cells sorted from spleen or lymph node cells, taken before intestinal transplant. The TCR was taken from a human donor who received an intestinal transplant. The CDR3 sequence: CASSLGGRILGETQYF. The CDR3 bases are TGTGCCAGCAGCTTGGGGGGCAGGATCCTTGGGGAGACCCAGTACTTC.